This T cell receptor (beta chain) emerged from a study of OX40 agonist ivuxolimab in advanced cancers. CDR3 length equals 13 residues. The V gene's germline CDR1 is MNHNS and CDR2 SASEGT. J lost 6 bases, V lost 10 bases, and 9 bases had no gene match. TCRdb's table, derived via immunoSEQ multiplex PCR, lists solely in-frame clones and lacks some. The repertoire holds 69,000 or so clones, with over 75% as singletons. The chain carries TRBV6-1 and TRBJ2-7; 10 bases agree with TRBD1. This clonotype was sampled from an adult with an advanced solid tumor such as melanoma, head and neck, liver or kidney cancer. Sequenced material: CD4+ or CD8+ T cells sorted from blood, taken in a trial of the OX40 agonist ivuxolimab. Here the CDR3 reads CATQTGGWGEQYF. Written as DNA, the CDR3 is TGTGCCACCCAGACAGGGGGCTGGGGCGAGCAGTACTTC.